This T cell receptor (beta chain) was recorded in a study of cytomegalovirus exposure and HLA in healthy donors (dated by TCRdb to 2015 to 2018). About the investigation overall: The 500 to 800 repertoires of the first cohort and the 110 or so validation repertoires were produced on the same platform, according to a later analysis. The study combined high-throughput TCR immunosequencing, statistical association of individual TCRs with disease status, and machine learning to predict cytomegalovirus infection status. A separate validation cohort of about 110 different subjects was used in addition to the approximately 670-subject first cohort. The study aimed to test whether signatures of past pathogen exposure could be identified by cataloging public T cell receptors. The study at large found these results: In both the original and validation cohorts, the classifier was reported to diagnose cytomegalovirus status with high specificity and sensitivity. In vitro tests confirmed that three of the cytomegalovirus-associated TCR beta chains recognize cytomegalovirus antigens. The validation cohort had no HLA typing available for a later analysis, so co-occurrence within that cohort was assessed over all 120 or so repertoires. A later analysis found that TCRs clustered in the first cohort also tended to co-occur in the 120 validation repertoires, with just under 95% of cluster scores above 0. In the study, roughly 160 TCR beta chains were listed as associated with cytomegalovirus. The authors suggested that the approach could potentially be extended to other disease states and immunological phenotypes. Most TCR sequences were observed very rarely across donors, whereas some public TCRs were present in many individuals.

On this clone: Its antigen is still unknown. Per-nucleotide qualities are absent, and no much larger clonotype sits a single base away.

Library method: the immunoSEQ multiplex PCR assay. The paper's processing steps were these. To diagnose cytomegalovirus status from the catalog of TCR beta chain sequences, a statistical classification framework was built. The immuneACCESS repertoire file appears here via TCRdb, limited to in-frame rearrangements. These files lack a portion of the clones; in checked studies, under half of the deficit traces to unresolved V genes, and the cause of the others is not known. V and J calls plus clone size are reproduced from that table; the DNA served to infer D and trimming. This sample holds approximately 200,000 clones; about 91% were observed only once. 2.9% of the sample is held by the ten biggest clonotypes. The donors belonged to the validation cohort of about 120 subjects, which was separate from the approximately 660-subject first cohort. This sequence was found in a woman aged 18-29 years in good health and CMV-seronegative. The specimen was PBMCs.

This receptor carries the CDR3 CAWDRGSYEQYF. The nucleotide sequence reads as follows: TGTGCCTGGGACAGGGGAAGCTACGAGCAGTACTTC. The sequence joins TRBV30 to TRBJ2-7; TRBD1 lines up with 8 middle nucleotides. From its cysteine to its phenylalanine, the CDR3 spans 12 amino acids. Just CDR3 DNA is preserved here, 36 bases in frame from base 1. The germline V gene (reference sequence) specifies GTSNPN as CDR1 and SVGIG as CDR2. The germline V and J ends show losses of 5 bases and 3 bases respectively, and no gene match explains 3 bases of the junction.